The clone carrying this T cell receptor (beta chain) was counted a single time. Its matching antigen is unknown. PCR was performed using 60 Vbeta and 13 Jbeta primers. As originally analysed: There were around 77 million unique TCR beta chains by a later count, and about 12 million of them were shared. The protocol was immunoSEQ multiplex PCR, while the TCRdb copy is restricted to in-frame clones and leaves out a portion. V and J calls plus clone size are reproduced from that table; the DNA served to infer D and trimming. This sample carries 140,000 to 150,000 clones, roughly 80% of them seen once, and the ten largest clones take about 3.7%. This specimen belongs to a study of cytomegalovirus exposure and HLA in healthy donors. Study-level results: In a later analysis, HLA-C alleles had the fewest associated TCRs, DRB1 alleles the most. No immune exposure information besides CMV serostatus was available.

Germline V CDR1 and CDR2: SEHNR, FQNEAQ (reference sequence). V lost 0 bases, J lost 5 bases, and 7 bases stayed unmatched. This CDR3 contains 16 residues. This chain links TRBV7-9 with TRBJ2-7, with 10 bases identical to TRBD2. This TCR was recovered from a male donor in good health and CMV-seronegative. The sequenced sample was PBMCs. This CDR3 reads CASSLARLAGDHEQYF. As DNA, the CDR3 is TGTGCCAGCAGCTTAGCCCGGCTAGCGGGAGACCACGAGCAGTACTTC.